The 21 T cell receptor beta chains below come from one sample, sequenced in a study of Ad26.COV2.S vaccination and SARS-CoV-2 variants. Here immunoSEQ multiplex PCR was the method, and the copy in TCRdb shows in-frame clones only, minus some. Counted here are some 180,000 clones, around nine tenths occurring once; the ten biggest clones make up 5.5% to 6%. Source: peripheral blood, taken after recovery from COVID-19. The receptor set was obtained from a human donor who had recovered from COVID-19.

This clone was picked up a small number of times. The V gene is TRBV10-3, the J gene TRBJ1-1, with 7 bases that match TRBD1. From germline, CDR1 is ENHRY and CDR2 SYGVKD. CDR3 size: 15 residues. The V segment lost 4 bases and the J segment 4 bases; nucleotides outside the gene matches: 9. The CDR3 protein is CAISATGESSTEAFF. CDR3 bases: TGTGCCATCAGTGCTACAGGGGAGTCGTCCACTGAAGCTTTCTTT.

The V call is TRBV4-2, the J call TRBJ1-6; TRBD1 is a possible D gene (6 bases). This CDR3 has 17 amino acids. CDR1 and CDR2 (germline): LGHNA, YNFKEQ. V was clipped by 0 bases and J by 3 bases, with 12 bases between them. The CDR3 loop reads CASSQDVEDSYNSPLHF. The CDR3 region has the DNA TGTGCCAGCAGCCAAGATGTCGAGGACAGCTATAATTCACCCCTCCACTTT.

This chain links TRBV7-9 with TRBJ2-3, with 9 positions matching TRBD2. Germline values: CDR1 SEHNR, CDR2 FQNEAQ (reference sequence). CDR3 length: 16 residues. J was trimmed by 4 bases and V by 5 bases; bases with no gene match: 10. The CDR3 here is CASSLIPGLAADTQYF. The CDR3 DNA sequence: TGTGCCAGCAGCCTCATCCCGGGACTAGCAGCAGATACGCAGTATTTT.

The chain recombines TRBV7-2 with TRBJ1-6, with D hard to call. V was clipped by 0 bases and J by 10 bases, with 13 bases between them. The CDR3 runs to 15 residues. Germline V gives CDR1 SGHTA, CDR2 FQGNSA. CDR3 nucleotide sequence: TGTGCCAGCAGCTTAGCGATAGGGCGCGTGTCACCCCTCCACTTT. This translates into CASSLAIGRVSPLHF.

V and J are TRBV4-1 and TRBJ2-1; 11 bases align to TRBD2. The germline CDR1 and CDR2 sequences are MGHRA and YSYEKL. The V and J ends lost 3 bases and 6 bases, in that order; junction bases with no gene match: 16. The CDR3 spans 19 residues. The CDR3 DNA is TGCGCCAGCAGCCATGCCCGGACTAGCGGGCGGCAATACGGCAATGAGCAGTTCTTC. Translated: CASSHARTSGRQYGNEQFF.

This chain connects TRBV11-2 to TRBJ2-7; the match to TRBD1 covers 7 bases. The CDR3 contains 14 residues. Germline trimming cut 8 bases from V and 2 bases from J; bases unmatched to any gene: 9. The germline CDR1 and CDR2 sequences are SGHAT and FQNNGV. CDR3 bases: TGTGCCAGCTGTCAAGGGACAGAGACCTACGAGCAGTACTTC. Translating gives CASCQGTETYEQYF.

The chain couples TRBV12-3 or TRBV12-4 to TRBJ2-5; maybe TRBD1 (6 bases). The length of the CDR3 is 13 residues. V lost 6 bases and J 5 bases, leaving 13 bases between the germline ends. CDR3 loop: CASRQGRLETQYF. The CDR3 bases are TGTGCCAGCAGACAGGGCAGATTGGAGACCCAGTACTTC.

J is TRBJ2-7 and V is TRBV12-3 or TRBV12-4, with D unclear. V was clipped by 6 bases and J by 3 bases, with 9 bases between them. This CDR3 comprises 12 residues. The CDR3 coding sequence is TGTGCCAGCAGCTACAGAGTCTACGAGCAGTACTTC. Residues: CASSYRVYEQYF.

V usage is TRBV6-1 and J usage is TRBJ2-7; TRBD2 aligns across 9 bases. Losses at the gene ends were 2 bases for V and 6 bases for J; bases not matched to a gene: 14. The germline V gene has CDR1 MNHNS and CDR2 SASEGT. The CDR3 contains 17 residues. This CDR3 reads CASSESGRITRGFEQYF. The CDR3 DNA follows: TGTGCCAGCAGTGAAAGCGGGAGGATTACGCGGGGATTCGAGCAGTACTTC.

This chain joins TRBV2 and TRBJ1-1, with a weak D call TRBD1 (6 bases). V was clipped by 5 bases and J by 5 bases, with 27 bases between them. CDR1 and CDR2 (germline): SNHLY, FYNNEI. CDR3 length: 18 residues. Written as DNA, the CDR3 is TGTGCCAGCAGTTTTTCCCCGAGGCCCCACAGGGATGAGACTGAAGCTTTCTTT. It encodes CASSFSPRPHRDETEAFF. Full variable domain (rest looked up from reference TRBV2 and TRBJ1-1): EPEVTQTPSHQVTQMGQEVILRCVPISNHLYFYWYRQILGQKVEFLVSFYNNEISEKSEIFDDQFSVERPDGSNFTLKIRSTKLEDSAMYFCASSFSPRPHRDETEAFFGQGTRLTVV.

The gene calls are TRBV27 and TRBJ2-3; no reliable D call. Looked up from germline, CDR1 is MNHEY and CDR2 is SMNVEV (reference sequence). V shed 7 bases and J shed 0 bases, with 8 bases lying between them. CDR3 length: 13 residues. The DNA of the CDR3 is TGTGCCAGCAAGGCAGGTAGCACAGATACGCAGTATTTT. It translates to CASKAGSTDTQYF.

There are a few counts of this clone. V is TRBV12-3 or TRBV12-4 and J is TRBJ1-2, with a weak D call TRBD1 (6 bases). The CDR3 consists of 11 residues. Between the trimmed V and J ends, which lost 8 bases and 7 bases, there was a span of 11 bases. As DNA, the CDR3 is TGTGCCAGCGGGGAGGGGGGTGGCTACACCTTC. The encoded protein is CASGEGGGYTF.

The V and J genes are TRBV18 and TRBJ2-5, with D perhaps matching TRBD2 (5 bases). Trimming took off 4 bases at V and 4 bases at J, with 13 bases between the two ends. CDR1 is KGHSH, CDR2 LQKENI, per germline. The CDR3 length is 14 residues. CDR3 nucleotide sequence: TGTGCCAGCTCACGGATACTAGAGCCAGAGACCCAGTACTTC. Translation: CASSRILEPETQYF. Complete variable domain (other parts from reference TRBV18 and TRBJ2-5): NAGVMQNPRHLVRRRGQEARLRCSPMKGHSHVYWYRQLPEEGLKFMVYLQKENIIDESGMPKERFSAEFPKEGPSILRIQQVVRGDSAAYFCASSRILEPETQYFGPGTRLLVL.

This chain joins TRBV19 and TRBJ1-2; D gene uncertain. The germline CDR1 and CDR2 sequences are LNHDA and SQIVND (reference sequence). V was shortened by 6 bases and J by 0 bases, with 5 bases between the two germline ends. CDR3 length equals 12 residues. For the CDR3, the DNA is TGTGCCAGTAGGGCAGCTAACTATGGCTACACCTTC. Translating it yields CASRAANYGYTF.

V gene TRBV28 combines with J gene TRBJ1-4; no clear D gene. In germline, CDR1 is MDHEN, CDR2 SYDVKM. The CDR3 runs 13 residues. V was shortened by 1 base and J by 8 bases, with 8 bases between the two germline ends. CDR3 amino acids: CASSLLAEEKLFF. As DNA, the CDR3 is TGTGCCAGCAGTTTATTGGCGGAGGAAAAACTGTTTTTT.

The chain couples TRBV27 to TRBJ2-7, with 8 bases aligning to TRBD2. Germline CDR1 reads MNHEY; CDR2 reads SMNVEV (reference sequence). The CDR3 has 15 residues. V gave up 5 bases and J gave up 4 bases; unmatched junction bases: 10. The CDR3 loop reads CASSGAAGARYEQYF. CDR3 coding DNA: TGTGCCAGCAGTGGCGCAGCGGGAGCACGGTACGAGCAGTACTTC.

Turning to this clone: Other nucleotide sequences from this sample produce the same CDR3. The J gene is TRBJ1-4, the V gene TRBV5-1; D uncertain. The germline V and J ends were trimmed by 2 bases and 0 bases, with 5 bases remaining between them. The CDR3 is made up of 14 amino acids. Germline lookup yields CDR1 SGHRS and CDR2 YFSETQ. CDR3 DNA: TGCGCCAGCAGCTTCACAGCAACTAATGAAAAACTGTTTTTT. Its protein is CASSFTATNEKLFF.

This clone occurred once. This sequence joins TRBV10-3 and TRBJ1-3; D uncertain. V dropped 4 bases and J dropped 4 bases, with 11 bases sitting between them. This CDR3 has 14 residues. The germline CDR1 and CDR2 sequences are ENHRY and SYGVKD. CDR3 residues: CAISGTPRGNTIYF. The CDR3 nucleotides read TGTGCCATCAGTGGAACACCTAGAGGAAACACCATATATTTT.

Many counts were recorded for this clone. Other nucleotide sequences from this sample produce the same CDR3. V and J are TRBV7-9 and TRBJ2-2, with no clear D. The germline V gene has CDR1 SEHNR and CDR2 FQNEAQ (reference sequence). Trimming removed 2 bases from V and 2 bases from J, with 12 bases in between. The CDR3 contains 16 residues. The CDR3 sequence: CASSLRAGSNTGELFF. The CDR3, as DNA: TGTGCCAGCAGCTTAAGGGCAGGCAGTAACACCGGGGAGCTGTTTTTT.

The chain employs TRBV29-1 and TRBJ1-2, with TRBD1 matching over 8 bases. This CDR3 is built from 13 residues. J was trimmed by 8 bases and V by 3 bases; bases with no gene match: 8. Germline loops: CDR1 SQVTM, CDR2 ANQGSEA. The DNA of the CDR3 is TGCAGCGTTGACGGACAGGGACCCTGGGGCTACACCTTC. Amino acids: CSVDGQGPWGYTF.

CDR3 amino acids: CASSKGVADPFNEQFF. The CDR3 region has the DNA TGTGCCAGCAGCAAAGGGGTAGCGGACCCCTTCAATGAGCAGTTCTTC. This chain links TRBV21-1 with TRBJ2-1; the D call of TRBD2 is as the table states it, not checked on the DNA. TRBV21-1 is reported as a pseudogene. This CDR3 spans 16 amino acids.